One sample yielded the 22 T cell receptor beta chains listed below, sequenced in a study of T cell responses to AZD1222 COVID-19 vaccine. The table came from immunoSEQ multiplex PCR; TCRdb's copy has only in-frame clones and leaves some out. The repertoire consists of about 150,000 clones, with 70% to 90% occurring once and the leading ten covering 6.9%. Specimen: peripheral blood, collected after recovery from COVID-19. The receptor set was obtained from an adult who had recovered from COVID-19.

V gene TRBV11-2 combines with J gene TRBJ1-6; D is ambiguous. The germline gives CDR1 SGHAT, CDR2 FQNNGV. There are 14 residues in the CDR3. Trimming pared 1 base from V and 7 bases from J, leaving 8 bases between. This CDR3 reads CASSLGRENSPLHF. CDR3 coding DNA: TGTGCCAGCAGCTTAGGGAGGGAAAATTCACCCCTCCACTTT.

This clone was detected once. This chain connects TRBV28 to TRBJ1-3; no firm D call. The CDR3 is made up of 16 amino acids. The germline gives CDR1 MDHEN, CDR2 SYDVKM. V gave up 6 bases and J gave up 0 bases, with 15 bases separating them. CDR3 bases: TGTGCCAGCAGCCCGGTATCGACCAACTCTGGAAACACCATATATTTT. It yields the protein CASSPVSTNSGNTIYF.

This clone was seen a single time. J is TRBJ1-2 and V is TRBV12-3 or TRBV12-4; no clear D. The germline V and J ends were trimmed by 5 bases and 4 bases, with 11 bases remaining between them. CDR3 size: 13 residues. CDR3: CASSGGFGYGYTF. The CDR3, as DNA: TGTGCCAGCAGTGGCGGGTTTGGCTATGGCTACACCTTC.

The chain recombines TRBV2 with TRBJ1-6, with 10 positions matching TRBD1. Germline CDR1 is SNHLY and CDR2 is FYNNEI. With V trimmed by 8 bases and J by 5 bases, 3 bases remained unmatched. The CDR3 has 14 residues. The CDR3 nucleotides are TGTGCCAGCTCCGGGACAGGGGATAATTCACCCCTCCACTTT. Translated: CASSGTGDNSPLHF.

V is TRBV9 and J is TRBJ2-3, with TRBD2 matching 8 bases. This CDR3 contains 17 residues. The V gene end was trimmed by 3 bases and the J gene end by 0 bases; junction bases not matched to a gene: 9. Per the germline V gene, CDR1 is SGDLS and CDR2 is YYNGEE. The CDR3 nucleotides read TGTGCCAGCAGCGCCCCGGATAGCGGGATGAGCACAGATACGCAGTATTTT. Its protein is CASSAPDSGMSTDTQYF.

The chain is built from TRBV3-1 (or the pseudogene TRBV3-2) and TRBJ2-7, with D tentatively TRBD1 (6 bases). This CDR3 is built from 14 residues. CDR1 and CDR2 (germline): LGHDT, YNNKEL (reference sequence). The ends were cut back, 0 bases at V and 7 bases at J, with 13 bases in the middle. CDR3 loop: CASSQEARGGEQYF. The CDR3 DNA is TGTGCCAGCAGCCAAGAGGCCAGGGGCGGTGAGCAGTACTTC.

CDR3 in amino acids: CASSPQQGQNSPLHF. The CDR3 region has the DNA TGTGCCAGCAGCCCGCAGCAGGGACAGAATTCACCCCTCCACTTT. J is TRBJ1-6 and V is TRBV5-4; 7 bases align to TRBD1. The CDR3 is 15 residues long. V lost 4 bases and J lost 7; bases outside the gene matches: 8. From germline, CDR1 is SGHNT and CDR2 YYREEE (reference sequence).

This clone occurred once. The rearrangement joins TRBV23-1 to TRBJ1-2; 9 bases are a match to TRBD1. TRBV23-1 is reported as an ORF; its role is uncertain. This CDR3 spans 14 amino acids. The ends lost 4 bases at V and 1 base at J; junction bases unmatched: 1. CDR3 residues: CASSPTGGNYGYTF. The CDR3 coding sequence is TGCGCCAGCAGTCCGACAGGGGGTAACTATGGCTACACCTTC.

The genes are TRBV4-3 and TRBJ2-5; TRBD2 matches at 7 bases. The J segment lost 5 bases and the V segment lost 4 bases, leaving 13 bases of the junction unmatched. CDR1 and CDR2 from the germline V gene are LGHNA and YSLEER. The CDR3 totals 16 residues. CDR3: CASSPRGGVAVETQYF. CDR3 sequence (DNA): TGCGCCAGCAGCCCCCGGGGAGGGGTTGCAGTGGAGACCCAGTACTTC.

The chain recombines TRBV5-6 with TRBJ2-7; tentatively, D is TRBD1 (5 bases). The germline V gene encodes CDR1 SGHDT and CDR2 YYEEEE. V was clipped by 2 bases and J by 5 bases, with 17 bases between them. The CDR3 runs to 15 residues. The CDR3 DNA is TGTGCCAGCAGCTTTAGGGGCAGGATAGACCACGAGCAGTACTTC. Translated, it gives CASSFRGRIDHEQYF.

The chain links TRBV6-2 or TRBV6-3 to TRBJ1-6, with a weak D call TRBD1 (5 bases). Trimming stripped 5 bases from V and 4 bases from J, with 15 bases between. The CDR3 loop spans 16 amino acids. The germline V gene has CDR1 MNHEY and CDR2 SVGEGT. For the CDR3, the DNA is TGTGCCAGCAGTGACCCTCGGGGCCCATATAATTCACCCCTCCACTTT. Protein product: CASSDPRGPYNSPLHF.

This clone has just one count. The chain uses TRBV5-1 and TRBJ2-1, with D possibly being TRBD1 (7 bases). V lost 0 bases and J lost 4, with 14 bases in between. Germline V gene lookup returns CDR1 SGHRS and CDR2 YFSETQ. CDR3 size: 16 residues. In DNA, the CDR3 is TGCGCCAGCAGCTTGGTGGCCAGGGGGACTTACAATGAGCAGTTCTTC. Its translation: CASSLVARGTYNEQFF.

The chain has TRBV20-1 and TRBJ2-7; 10 bases are shared with TRBD2. CDR3 length: 14 residues. The V gene end was trimmed by 3 bases and the J gene end by 2 bases; junction bases not matched to a gene: 4. Germline loops: CDR1 DFQATT, CDR2 SNEGSKA (reference sequence). The CDR3 protein is CSASSAGGPYEQYF. CDR3 sequence (DNA): TGCAGTGCTAGTTCAGCGGGAGGGCCCTACGAGCAGTACTTC.

The gene calls are TRBV7-2 and TRBJ2-2; 12 nucleotides align to TRBD2. This CDR3 has 17 residues. Trimming took 7 bases from V and 5 from J; bases not matched to a gene: 11. Germline-derived CDR1 and CDR2 are SGHTA and FQGNSA. CDR3 in DNA: TGTGCCAGCATCCTCTCTAGCGGGAGGGCCGAGACCGGGGAGCTGTTTTTT. Amino acid sequence: CASILSSGRAETGELFF. Based on the CDR3 plus reference TRBV7-2 and TRBJ2-2, the full variable domain is GAGVSQSPSNKVTEKGKDVELRCDPISGHTALYWYRQSLGQGLEFLIYFQGNSAPDKSGLPSDRFSAERTGGSVSTLTIQRTQQEDSAVYLCASILSSGRAETGELFFGEGSRLTVL.

V gene TRBV6-5 combines with J gene TRBJ2-2, with TRBD1 as a possible D gene (6 bases). The CDR3 has 16 residues. With 0 bases removed from V and 0 bases from J, the gap between germline ends came to 8 bases. Germline values: CDR1 MNHEY, CDR2 SVGAGI. CDR3 coding DNA: TGTGCCAGCAGTTACTCCGCAGGGGCGAACACCGGGGAGCTGTTTTTT. This translates into CASSYSAGANTGELFF.

This chain links TRBV19 with TRBJ1-2; TRBD1 matches 9 bases. J lost 5 bases, V lost 5 bases, and 6 bases had no gene match. Per the germline V gene, CDR1 is LNHDA and CDR2 is SQIVND (reference sequence). The CDR3 extends over 14 amino acids. The CDR3 nucleotides read TGTGCCAGTAGTCCGGGACAGGGACAATATGGCTACACCTTC. The encoded protein is CASSPGQGQYGYTF.

The chain is built from TRBV14 and TRBJ2-7; D is ambiguous. This CDR3 is 19 amino acids long. Germline CDR1 reads SGHDN; CDR2 reads FVKESK. Trimming left V 4 bases short and J 2 bases short, with 27 bases between. CDR3 region: CASSLSIFQDQTPPYEQYF. The DNA for the CDR3 is TGTGCCAGCAGCCTATCCATCTTCCAGGACCAAACCCCTCCCTACGAGCAGTACTTC.

This clone was observed a handful of times. The CDR3 bases are TGTGCCAGTAGACGAGGGGGCCGCAACTTAGGCCATGAGCAGTTCTTC. It codes for CASRRGGRNLGHEQFF. The rearrangement uses TRBV19 and TRBJ2-1; the match to TRBD1 covers 7 bases. J gave up 8 bases and V 6 bases, and 16 bases lay outside the gene matches. The CDR3 is made up of 16 amino acids. The germline V gene has CDR1 LNHDA and CDR2 SQIVND (reference sequence). The whole variable domain, remainder taken from reference TRBV19 and TRBJ2-1, is DGGITQSPKYLFRKEGQNVTLSCEQNLNHDAMYWYRQDPGQGLRLIYYSQIVNDFQKGDIAEGYSVSREKKESFPLTVTSAQKNPTAFYLCASRRGGRNLGHEQFFGPGTRLTVL.

The V and J genes are TRBV2 and TRBJ1-4, with 8 bases fitting TRBD1. Germline CDR1 reads SNHLY; CDR2 reads FYNNEI. This CDR3 is 15 amino acids long. The ends lost 4 bases at V and 10 bases at J; junction bases unmatched: 11. CDR3 protein: CASSVGSDRAVKLFF. The CDR3 DNA reads as TGTGCCAGCAGTGTCGGGTCGGACAGGGCTGTAAAACTGTTTTTT.

This clone was picked up one time. The V call is TRBV13, the J call TRBJ2-1, with D perhaps matching TRBD1 (6 bases). This CDR3 comprises 11 residues. Germline V CDR1 and CDR2: PRHDT, FYEKMQ (reference sequence). The V gene lost 4 bases and the J gene lost 9 bases, with 7 bases spanning the gap. The CDR3 spells CASSSTGEQFF. DNA for the CDR3: TGTGCCAGCAGCTCGACAGGTGAGCAGTTCTTC.

CDR3 in DNA: TGCAGCGGAATTGAGGTTCTCGGGTCGGGCTACACCTTC. Translated, it gives CSGIEVLGSGYTF. The V and J genes are TRBV29-1 and TRBJ1-2, with no clear D. CDR1 and CDR2 (germline): SQVTM, ANQGSEA. V was cut by 7 bases and J by 8 bases, with 20 bases left in between. The CDR3 totals 13 residues. Drawing the rest from reference TRBV29-1 and TRBJ1-2, the complete variable domain is SAVISQKPSRDICQRGTSLTIQCQVDSQVTMMFWYRQQPGQSLTLIATANQGSEATYESGFVIDKFPISRPNLTFSTLTVSNMSPEDSSIYLCSGIEVLGSGYTFGSGTRLTVV.

The chain carries TRBV7-6 and TRBJ1-1; weak D call: TRBD1 (6 bases). The germline CDR1 and CDR2 sequences are SGHVS and FNYEAQ. The CDR3 runs 13 residues. V was pared by 8 bases and J by 4 bases, with 14 bases between. The CDR3: CASSRQVGTEAFF. The CDR3 bases are TGTGCCAGCTCCAGACAGGTGGGCACTGAAGCTTTCTTT.